These 4 T cell receptor beta chains were sequenced from one sample in a study of cytomegalovirus exposure and HLA in healthy donors (dated by TCRdb to about 2017). The library relied on the immunoSEQ multiplex PCR assay. TCRdb limited this immuneACCESS table to in-frame rearrangements with V and J called. A share of clones is missing; checked studies link under half to unresolved V genes, and the rest is unexplained. The sample profile shows roughly 220,000 clones; approximately 83% of them were found once. The ten biggest clones cover 11% to 15% of the sample. The sample comprised PBMCs. Receptor source: a woman between 25 and 40 years old in good health and CMV-seropositive.

This clone was recorded a few times. The chain combines TRBV5-4 with TRBJ1-1; no clear D gene. Germline-derived CDR1 and CDR2 are SGHNT and YYREEE (reference sequence). V was pared by 0 bases and J by 11 bases, with 8 bases between. This CDR3 is 11 amino acids long. In DNA, the CDR3 is TGTGCCAGCAGCTTGGCCGGGAAGGCTTTCTTT. Encoded protein: CASSLAGKAFF.

J is TRBJ2-7 and V is TRBV25-1; D not resolved. Germline assignment: CDR1 MGHDK and CDR2 SYGVNS. V shed 6 bases and J shed 3 bases, with 15 bases lying between them. The CDR3 has 14 amino acids. Here the CDR3 DNA reads TGTGCCAGCAGGGATTCACCCCAAAACTACGAGCAGTACTTC. Translation: CASRDSPQNYEQYF.

This chain joins TRBV4-3 and TRBJ2-7, with 8 positions matching TRBD2. With V trimmed by 3 bases and J by 3 bases, 7 bases remained unmatched. Germline V gives CDR1 LGHNA, CDR2 YSLEER. The CDR3 length is 15 residues. The CDR3 loop reads CASSQIAGSGYEQYF. CDR3 bases: TGCGCCAGCAGCCAGATAGCGGGAAGCGGCTACGAGCAGTACTTC.

This rearrangement joins TRBV10-3 to TRBJ2-7, with D perhaps matching TRBD1 (6 bases). Per germline, CDR1 ENHRY and CDR2 SYGVKD. Trimming stripped 1 base from V and 2 bases from J, with 9 bases between. The CDR3 is 14 residues long. CDR3 sequence: CAISELGAAYEQYF. CDR3 in DNA: TGTGCCATCAGTGAGTTGGGGGCAGCCTACGAGCAGTACTTC.